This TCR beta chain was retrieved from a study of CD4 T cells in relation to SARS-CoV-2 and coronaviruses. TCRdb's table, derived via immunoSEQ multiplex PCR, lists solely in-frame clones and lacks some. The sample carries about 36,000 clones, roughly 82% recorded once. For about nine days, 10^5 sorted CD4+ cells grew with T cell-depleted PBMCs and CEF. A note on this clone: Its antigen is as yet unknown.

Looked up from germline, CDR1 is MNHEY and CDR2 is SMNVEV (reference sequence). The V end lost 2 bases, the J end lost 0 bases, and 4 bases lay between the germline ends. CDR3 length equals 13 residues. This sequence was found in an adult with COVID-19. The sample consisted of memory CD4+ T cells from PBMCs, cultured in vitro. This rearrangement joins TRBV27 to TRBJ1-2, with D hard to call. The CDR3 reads CASSLLSNYGYTF. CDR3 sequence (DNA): TGTGCCAGCAGTTTACTCTCTAACTATGGCTACACCTTC.